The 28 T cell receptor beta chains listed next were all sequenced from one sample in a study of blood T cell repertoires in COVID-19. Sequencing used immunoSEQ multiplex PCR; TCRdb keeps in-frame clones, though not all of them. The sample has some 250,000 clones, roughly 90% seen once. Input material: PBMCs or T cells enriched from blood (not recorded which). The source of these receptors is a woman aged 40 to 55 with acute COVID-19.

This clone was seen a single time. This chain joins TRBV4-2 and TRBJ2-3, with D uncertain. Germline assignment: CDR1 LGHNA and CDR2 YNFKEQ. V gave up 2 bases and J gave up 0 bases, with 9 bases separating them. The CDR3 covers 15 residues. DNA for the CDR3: TGTGCCAGCAGCCAAAGTACTCGAAGCACAGATACGCAGTATTTT. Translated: CASSQSTRSTDTQYF.

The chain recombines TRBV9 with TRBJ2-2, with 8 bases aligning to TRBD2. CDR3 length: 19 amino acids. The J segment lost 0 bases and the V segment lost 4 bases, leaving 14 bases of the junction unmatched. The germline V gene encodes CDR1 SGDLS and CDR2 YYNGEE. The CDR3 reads CASSRHPGTRNANTGELFF. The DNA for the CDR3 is TGTGCCAGCAGCCGACACCCCGGGACTAGAAACGCGAACACCGGGGAGCTGTTTTTT.

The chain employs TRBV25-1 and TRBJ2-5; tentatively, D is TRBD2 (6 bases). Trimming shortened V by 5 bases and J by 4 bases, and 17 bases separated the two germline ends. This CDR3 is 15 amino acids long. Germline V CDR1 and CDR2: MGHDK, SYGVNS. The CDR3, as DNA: TGTGCCAGCAGTCTCCCACACGGGGGAATAGAGACCCAGTACTTC. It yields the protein CASSLPHGGIETQYF.

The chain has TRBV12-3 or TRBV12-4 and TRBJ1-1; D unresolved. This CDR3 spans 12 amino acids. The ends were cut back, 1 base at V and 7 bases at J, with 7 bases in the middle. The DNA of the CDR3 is TGTGCCAGCAGTTTAGTGGGAGATGAAGCTTTCTTT. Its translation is CASSLVGDEAFF.

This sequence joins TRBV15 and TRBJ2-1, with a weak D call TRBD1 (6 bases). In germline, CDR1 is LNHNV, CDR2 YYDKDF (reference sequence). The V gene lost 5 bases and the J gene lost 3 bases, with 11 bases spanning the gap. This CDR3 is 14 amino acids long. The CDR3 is CATSLTGLYNEQFF. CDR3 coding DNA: TGTGCCACCAGCCTAACAGGGCTCTACAATGAGCAGTTCTTC.

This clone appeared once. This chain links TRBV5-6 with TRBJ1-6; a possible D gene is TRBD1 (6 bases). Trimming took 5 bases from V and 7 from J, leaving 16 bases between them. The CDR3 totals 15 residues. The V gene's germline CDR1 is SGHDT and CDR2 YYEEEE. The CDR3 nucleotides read TGTGCCAGCAGTCCCGTCCCACAGGGCAATTCACCCCTCCACTTT. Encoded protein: CASSPVPQGNSPLHF.

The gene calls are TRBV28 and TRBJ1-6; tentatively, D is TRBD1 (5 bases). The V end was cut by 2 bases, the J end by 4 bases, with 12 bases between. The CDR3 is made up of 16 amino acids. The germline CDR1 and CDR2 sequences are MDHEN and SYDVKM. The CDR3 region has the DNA TGTGCCAGCAGTTTACGGGGGGAAGGATATAATTCACCCCTCCACTTT. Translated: CASSLRGEGYNSPLHF.

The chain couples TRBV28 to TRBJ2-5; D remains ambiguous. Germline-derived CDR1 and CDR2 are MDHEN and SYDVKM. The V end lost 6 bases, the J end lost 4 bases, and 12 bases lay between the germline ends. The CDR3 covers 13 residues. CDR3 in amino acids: CASSTAGLETQYF. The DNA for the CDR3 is TGTGCCAGCAGCACCGCTGGCTTAGAGACCCAGTACTTC.

The CDR3 region is CARSLGVAGVPSSYNEQFF. DNA for the CDR3: TGTGCCAGAAGCTTGGGTGTAGCGGGAGTACCTAGCTCCTACAATGAGCAGTTCTTC. The genes are TRBV5-3 and TRBJ2-1; 9 positions agree with TRBD2. TRBV5-3 carries the ORF label, with uncertain function. This CDR3 has 19 amino acids. V was pared by 0 bases and J by 0 bases, with 10 bases of the junction left unmatched.

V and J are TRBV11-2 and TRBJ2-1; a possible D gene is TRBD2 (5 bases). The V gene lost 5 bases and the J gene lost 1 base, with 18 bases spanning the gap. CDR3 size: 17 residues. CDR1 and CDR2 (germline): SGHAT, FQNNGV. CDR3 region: CASSTRLRPGSYNEQFF. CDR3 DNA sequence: TGTGCCAGCAGCACCCGGCTTCGCCCGGGGTCCTACAATGAGCAGTTCTTC.

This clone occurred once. CDR3 region: CASRGESGEQFF. DNA of the CDR3: TGCGCCAGCAGGGGAGAGTCGGGTGAGCAGTTCTTC. The rearrangement links TRBV5-1 to TRBJ2-1; TRBD2 might be the D (5 bases). The V gene's germline CDR1 is SGHRS and CDR2 YFSETQ. This CDR3 contains 12 residues. Trimming pared 5 bases from V and 9 bases from J, leaving 12 bases between.

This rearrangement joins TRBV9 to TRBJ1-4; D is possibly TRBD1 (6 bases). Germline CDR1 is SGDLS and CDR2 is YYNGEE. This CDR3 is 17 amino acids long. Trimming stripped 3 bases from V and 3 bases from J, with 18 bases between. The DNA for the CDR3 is TGTGCCAGCAGCGAGGGGGTTGGGGCCACGGCTAATGAAAAACTGTTTTTT. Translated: CASSEGVGATANEKLFF. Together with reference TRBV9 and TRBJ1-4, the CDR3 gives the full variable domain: DSGVTQTPKHLITATGQRVTLRCSPRSGDLSVYWYQQSLDQGLQFLIQYYNGEERAKGNILERFSAQQFPDLHSELNLSSLELGDSALYFCASSEGVGATANEKLFFGSGTQLSVL.

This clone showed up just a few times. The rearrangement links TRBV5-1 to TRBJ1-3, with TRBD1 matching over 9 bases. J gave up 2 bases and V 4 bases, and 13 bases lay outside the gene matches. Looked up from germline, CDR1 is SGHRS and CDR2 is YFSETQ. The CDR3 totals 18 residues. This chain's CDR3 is CASSRNSQGAAPGNTIYF. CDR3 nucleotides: TGCGCCAGCAGCAGAAACTCACAGGGGGCTGCCCCTGGAAACACCATATATTTT. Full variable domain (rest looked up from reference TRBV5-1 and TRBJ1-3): KAGVTQTPRYLIKTRGQQVTLSCSPISGHRSVSWYQQTPGQGLQFLFEYFSETQRNKGNFPGRFSGRQFSNSRSEMNVSTLELGDSALYLCASSRNSQGAAPGNTIYFGEGSWLTVV.

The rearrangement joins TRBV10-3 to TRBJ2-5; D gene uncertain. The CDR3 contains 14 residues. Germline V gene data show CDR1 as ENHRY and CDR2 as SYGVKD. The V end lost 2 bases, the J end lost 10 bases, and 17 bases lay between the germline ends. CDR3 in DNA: TGTGCCATCAGTGAGGAAGAGACGGCGGATGGCCAGTACTTC. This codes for CAISEEETADGQYF.

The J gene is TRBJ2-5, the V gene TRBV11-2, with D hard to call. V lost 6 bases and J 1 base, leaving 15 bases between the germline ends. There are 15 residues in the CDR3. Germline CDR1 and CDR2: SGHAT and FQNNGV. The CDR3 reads CASSQLLGRQETQYF. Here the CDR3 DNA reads TGTGCCAGCAGTCAACTTCTAGGTCGCCAAGAGACCCAGTACTTC.

The CDR3 is CASSPTRVDRAREQYF. DNA of the CDR3: TGTGCCAGCAGCCCAACTCGGGTGGACAGGGCTCGGGAGCAGTACTTC. The chain combines TRBV3-1 (or the pseudogene TRBV3-2) with TRBJ2-7; 8 bases match TRBD1. The CDR3 is 16 amino acids. The V gene end was trimmed by 4 bases and the J gene end by 7 bases; junction bases not matched to a gene: 15. Germline CDR1 is LGHDT and CDR2 is YNNKEL (reference sequence).

The CDR3 sequence is CASREGDTGELFF. CDR3 in DNA: TGTGCCAGCAGAGAGGGGGACACCGGGGAGCTGTTTTTT. V usage is TRBV2 and J usage is TRBJ2-2; a possible D gene is TRBD1 (6 bases). The CDR3 covers 13 residues. CDR1 SNHLY and CDR2 FYNNEI come from the germline V gene. With 6 bases removed from V and 3 bases from J, the gap between germline ends came to 8 bases.

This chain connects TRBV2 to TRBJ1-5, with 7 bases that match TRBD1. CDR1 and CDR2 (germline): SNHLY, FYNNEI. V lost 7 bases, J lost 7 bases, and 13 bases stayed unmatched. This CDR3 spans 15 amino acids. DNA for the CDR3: TGTGCCAGCATCCAAGACACAGGGGTGGGACAGCCCCAGCATTTT. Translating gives CASIQDTGVGQPQHF. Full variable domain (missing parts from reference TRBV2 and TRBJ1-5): EPEVTQTPSHQVTQMGQEVILRCVPISNHLYFYWYRQILGQKVEFLVSFYNNEISEKSEIFDDQFSVERPDGSNFTLKIRSTKLEDSAMYFCASIQDTGVGQPQHFGDGTRLSIL.

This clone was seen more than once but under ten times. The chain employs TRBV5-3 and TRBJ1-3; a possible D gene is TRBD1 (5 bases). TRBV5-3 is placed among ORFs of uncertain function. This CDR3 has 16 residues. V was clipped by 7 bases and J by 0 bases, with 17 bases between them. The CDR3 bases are TGTGCCAGATCGGGAGCACAGGTCGACTCTGGAAACACCATATATTTT. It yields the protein CARSGAQVDSGNTIYF.

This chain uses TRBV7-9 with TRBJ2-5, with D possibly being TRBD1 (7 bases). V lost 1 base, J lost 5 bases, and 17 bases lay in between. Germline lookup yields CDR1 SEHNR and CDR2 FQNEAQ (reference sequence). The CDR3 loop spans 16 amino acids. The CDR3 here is CASSLDRGGIDETQYF. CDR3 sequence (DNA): TGTGCCAGCAGCTTAGACAGGGGAGGAATTGACGAGACCCAGTACTTC.

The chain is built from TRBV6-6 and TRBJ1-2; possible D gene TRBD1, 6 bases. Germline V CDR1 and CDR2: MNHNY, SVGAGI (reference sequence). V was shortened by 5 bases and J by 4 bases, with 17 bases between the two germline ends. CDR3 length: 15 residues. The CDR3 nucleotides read TGTGCCAGCAGTGGCCTGGGTGGGGACATCTATGGCTACACCTTC. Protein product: CASSGLGGDIYGYTF.

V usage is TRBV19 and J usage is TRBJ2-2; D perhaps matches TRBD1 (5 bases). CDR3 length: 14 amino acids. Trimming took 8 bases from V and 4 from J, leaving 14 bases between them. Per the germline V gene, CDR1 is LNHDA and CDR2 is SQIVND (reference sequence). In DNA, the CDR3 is TGTGCCAGTTGTGACAGCCTACGCACCGGGGAGCTGTTTTTT. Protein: CASCDSLRTGELFF.

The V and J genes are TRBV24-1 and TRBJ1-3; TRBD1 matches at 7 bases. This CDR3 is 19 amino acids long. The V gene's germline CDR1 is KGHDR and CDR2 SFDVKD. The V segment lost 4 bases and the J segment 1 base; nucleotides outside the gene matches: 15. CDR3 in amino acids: CATSDLRDRPKESGNTIYF. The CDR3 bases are TGTGCCACCAGTGACCTCCGGGACAGACCTAAGGAATCTGGAAACACCATATATTTT.

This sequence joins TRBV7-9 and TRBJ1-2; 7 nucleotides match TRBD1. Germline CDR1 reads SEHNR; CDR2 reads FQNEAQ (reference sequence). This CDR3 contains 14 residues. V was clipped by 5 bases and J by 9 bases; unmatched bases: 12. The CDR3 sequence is CASSPRGPGVSYTF. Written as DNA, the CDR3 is TGTGCCAGCAGCCCAAGGGGGCCGGGCGTGAGCTACACCTTC.

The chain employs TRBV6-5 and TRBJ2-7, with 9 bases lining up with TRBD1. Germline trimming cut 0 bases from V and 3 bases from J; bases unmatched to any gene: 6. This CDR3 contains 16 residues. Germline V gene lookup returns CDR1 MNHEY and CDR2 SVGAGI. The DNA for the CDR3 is TGTGCCAGCAGTTACTCGATCCCGGGACAGGGCTACGAGCAGTACTTC. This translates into CASSYSIPGQGYEQYF.

This chain's CDR3 is CASSGQGQSYEQYF. The CDR3 DNA is TGTGCCAGCAGCGGACAGGGTCAATCCTACGAGCAGTACTTC. The chain joins TRBV6-2 or TRBV6-3 to TRBJ2-7; 8 bases map to TRBD1. Looked up from germline, CDR1 is MNHEY and CDR2 is SVGEGT. Trimming at V came to 6 bases and at J to 1 base, leaving 5 bases not matched to a gene. CDR3 length: 14 residues.

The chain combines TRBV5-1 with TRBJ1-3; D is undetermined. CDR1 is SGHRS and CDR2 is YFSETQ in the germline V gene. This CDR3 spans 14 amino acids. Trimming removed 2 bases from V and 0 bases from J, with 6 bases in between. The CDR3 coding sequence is TGCGCCAGCAGCTTCCTCGGCTCTGGAAACACCATATATTTT. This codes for CASSFLGSGNTIYF.

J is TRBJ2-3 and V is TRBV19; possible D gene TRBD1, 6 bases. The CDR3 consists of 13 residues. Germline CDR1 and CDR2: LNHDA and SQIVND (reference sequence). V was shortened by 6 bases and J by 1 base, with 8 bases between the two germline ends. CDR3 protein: CASRRQGTDTQYF. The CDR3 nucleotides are TGTGCCAGTAGGCGACAGGGCACAGATACGCAGTATTTT.